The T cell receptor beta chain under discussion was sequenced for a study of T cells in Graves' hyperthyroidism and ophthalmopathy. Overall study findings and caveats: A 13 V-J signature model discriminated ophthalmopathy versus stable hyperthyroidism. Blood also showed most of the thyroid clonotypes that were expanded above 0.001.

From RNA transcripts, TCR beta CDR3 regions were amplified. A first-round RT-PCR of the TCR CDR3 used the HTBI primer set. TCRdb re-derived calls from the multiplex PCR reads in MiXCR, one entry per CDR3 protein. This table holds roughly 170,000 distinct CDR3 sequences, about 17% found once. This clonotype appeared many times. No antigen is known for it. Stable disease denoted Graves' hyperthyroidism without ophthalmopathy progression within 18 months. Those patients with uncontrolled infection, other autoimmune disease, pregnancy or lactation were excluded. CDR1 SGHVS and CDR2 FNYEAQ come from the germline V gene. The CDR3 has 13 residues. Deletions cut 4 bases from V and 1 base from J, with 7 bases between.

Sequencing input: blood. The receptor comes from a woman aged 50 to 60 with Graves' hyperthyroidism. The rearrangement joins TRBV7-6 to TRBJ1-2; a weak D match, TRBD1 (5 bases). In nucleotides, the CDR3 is TGTGCCAGCAGCTGGGGGGGTAACTATGGCTACACCTTC. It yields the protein CASSWGGNYGYTF.